This entry lists 7 T cell receptor beta chains sequenced from one sample in a study of tumor-infiltrating lymphocytes in primary liver carcinoma. Constant-region priming of 500 ng total RNA yielded TCR beta cDNA. Three nested multiplex PCR rounds, a slightly modified ARM-PCR method, built the TCR beta libraries. TRBV1-TRBV30 forward primers paired with a C-beta reverse primer were used in the first two PCR rounds, which ran approximately 10 cycles each. TCRdb ran MiXCR on the multiplex PCR reads and lists one entry per CDR3 protein. This sample has almost 200,000 distinct CDR3 sequences; about 65% occur once, and the top ten carry 6% to 8.5%. RNA was extracted from whole blood without cell sorting, alongside germline DNA. The sequenced sample consisted of peripheral blood. Receptor source: a woman aged 60-70 years with primary liver carcinoma and hepatitis B virus infection.

On this clonotype: The junction departs from germline at one end; a sequencing error may be responsible. CDR3 protein: CAGSQDPNRWRYF. The CDR3 coding sequence is TGTGCCGGCAGCCAAGATCCCAACCGGTGGCGGTACTTC. The chain is built from TRBV14 and TRBJ2-7, with D unclear. CDR1 SGHDN and CDR2 FVKESK come from the germline V gene. The CDR3 loop spans 13 amino acids.

Concerning this clonotype itself: The germline gene is not matched at one end of the junction; a read error may be the cause. The chain is built from TRBV6-5 and TRBJ2-5; 7 bases map to TRBD1. The CDR3 loop spans 14 amino acids. Germline V CDR1 and CDR2: MNHEY, SVGAGI. CDR3 coding DNA: TGTGCAAGCAGTCGAAGGACAGGCGAGGGTACCCAGTACTTC. Translated, it gives CASSRRTGEGTQYF.

Notes on this clonotype: A much larger clonotype is one base distant, so this may be a read error. Here the CDR3 omits its conserved ending phenylalanine or tryptophan, so a read error is the likely source. The chain couples TRBV14 to TRBJ2-3, with a weak D call TRBD2 (6 bases). The V gene lost 0 bases and the J gene lost 4 bases, with 14 bases spanning the gap. The CDR3 totals 16 residues. Germline values: CDR1 SGHDN, CDR2 FVKESK. CDR3 nucleotides: TGTGCCAGCAGCCAAGATCATGGGGGACTGGCAGATACGCAGTATTAT. This codes for CASSQDHGGLADTQYY.

The chain carries TRBV12-3 or TRBV12-4 and TRBJ2-7; TRBD1 agrees at 8 bases. V dropped 8 bases and J dropped 2; count of bases not matched to a gene: 14. The CDR3 sequence is 16 residues long. The CDR3 loop is CASLDSDRGPTYEQYF. The CDR3 DNA sequence: TGTGCCAGCTTAGACAGCGACAGGGGCCCTACCTACGAGCAGTACTTC.

With respect to this clonotype: An end of the junction differs from the germline gene, which may be a read error. The chain joins TRBV30 to TRBJ1-5; no clear D gene. The CDR3 length is 14 residues. Germline V CDR1 and CDR2: GTSNPN, SVGIG (reference sequence). As DNA, the CDR3 is TGTGTCTGGAGTGCCGGGATAGTCAATCAGCCCCAGCATTTT. Protein sequence: CVWSAGIVNQPQHF.

V gene TRBV30 combines with J gene TRBJ2-3; tentatively, D is TRBD2 (6 bases). The CDR3 spans 14 residues. CDR1 is GTSNPN, CDR2 SVGIG, per germline (reference sequence). The V end lost 7 bases, the J end lost 1 base, and 15 bases lay between the germline ends. In DNA, the CDR3 is TGTGCCTCCGGCCTCTCGGGAGGCACAGATACGCAGTATTTT. It encodes CASGLSGGTDTQYF.

In the case of this clonotype: This may be a read error: a much more frequent sequence differs by one nucleotide. The V and J genes are TRBV4-2 and TRBJ2-3; no clear D gene. CDR1 and CDR2 (germline): LGHNA, YNFKEQ. CDR3 size: 14 residues. The CDR3 region has the DNA TGTGCCAACAGCCAAGTTCTGGGATCAGATACGCAGTATTTT. Residues: CANSQVLGSDTQYF.